The rows below give T cell receptor beta chains drawn from one sample of a study of cytomegalovirus exposure and HLA in healthy donors. Clones were sequenced by immunoSEQ multiplex PCR, and TCRdb holds only the in-frame ones, with some missing. The table lists fewer than 200,000 clones, approximately 71% of them singletons. The specimen was PBMCs. Source of these receptors: a male donor in good health and CMV-seronegative. CDR3s include the opening cysteine and the closing phenylalanine or tryptophan. The order of the fields is CDR3 protein, CDR3 DNA, D gene, clone size, J gene, V gene. A D gene is named only where the DNA matches it firmly. Clone size, where shown, is once, few, many, or a class for clones that have expanded.

cdr3_aa: CASSVRGRNEQFF
cdr3_nt: TGTGCCAGCAGTGTCAGGGGACGGAATGAGCAGTTCTTC
d_call: .
clone_size: few
j_call: TRBJ2-1
v_call: TRBV2

cdr3_aa: CASSPRTGNQPQHF
cdr3_nt: TGTGCCAGCAGCCCCCGGACAGGGAATCAGCCCCAGCATTTT
d_call: TRBD1
clone_size: .
j_call: TRBJ1-5
v_call: TRBV7-8

cdr3_aa: CASSYSDRAGSPLHF
cdr3_nt: TGTGCCAGCAGTTACTCGGACAGGGCTGGCTCACCCCTCCACTTT
d_call: TRBD1
clone_size: once
j_call: TRBJ1-6
v_call: TRBV6-5

cdr3_aa: CASSITGGSYEQYF
cdr3_nt: TGTGCCAGTAGTATAACAGGGGGCTCCTACGAGCAGTACTTC
d_call: TRBD1
clone_size: .
j_call: TRBJ2-7
v_call: TRBV19

cdr3_aa: CASSKGGEGRRATDTQYF
cdr3_nt: TGTGCCAGCAGCAAGGGAGGAGAGGGACGGAGGGCCACAGATACGCAGTATTTT
d_call: .
clone_size: .
j_call: TRBJ2-3
v_call: TRBV21-1

cdr3_aa: CASNPGGTRVDAEAFF
cdr3_nt: TGTGCCAGCAATCCAGGGGGAACGAGGGTAGACGCTGAAGCTTTCTTT
d_call: TRBD1
clone_size: once
j_call: TRBJ1-1
v_call: TRBV2

cdr3_aa: CASSIQTGDYGYTF
cdr3_nt: TGTGCCAGCAGCATCCAGACAGGGGACTATGGCTACACCTTC
d_call: TRBD1
clone_size: .
j_call: TRBJ1-2
v_call: TRBV7-9

cdr3_aa: CSALPGGGELFF
cdr3_nt: TGCAGCGCCTTGCCCGGAGGAGGGGAGCTGTTTTTT
d_call: .
clone_size: .
j_call: TRBJ2-2
v_call: TRBV29-1

cdr3_aa: CAAGRRETQYF
cdr3_nt: TGTGCGGCAGGGAGGAGAGAGACCCAGTACTTC
d_call: .
clone_size: .
j_call: TRBJ2-5
v_call: TRBV27

cdr3_aa: CAITGDTNYGYTF
cdr3_nt: TGTGCCATTACCGGGGACACCAACTATGGCTACACCTTC
d_call: .
clone_size: .
j_call: TRBJ1-2
v_call: TRBV10-3

cdr3_aa: CASSGARRDNEQFF
cdr3_nt: TGCGCCAGCAGCGGGGCGCGGAGAGACAATGAGCAGTTCTTC
d_call: .
clone_size: .
j_call: TRBJ2-1
v_call: TRBV5-1

cdr3_aa: CASSSDSLSSGNTIYF
cdr3_nt: TGTGCCAGCAGTTCGGACTCCCTGAGCTCTGGAAACACCATATATTTT
d_call: .
clone_size: .
j_call: TRBJ1-3
v_call: TRBV6-5

cdr3_aa: CASNRDPIEEQFF
cdr3_nt: TGCGCCAGTAACAGGGATCCAATAGAGGAGCAGTTCTTC
d_call: .
clone_size: .
j_call: TRBJ2-1
v_call: TRBV5-1

cdr3_aa: CASSPPGQGQPQHF
cdr3_nt: TGTGCCAGCAGCCCCCCTGGACAGGGTCAGCCCCAGCATTTT
d_call: TRBD1
clone_size: few
j_call: TRBJ1-5
v_call: TRBV7-9

cdr3_aa: CASSRPPSSGGPNNEQFF
cdr3_nt: TGTGCCAGCAGTCGCCCTCCCTCTAGCGGGGGGCCCAACAATGAGCAGTTCTTC
d_call: .
clone_size: .
j_call: TRBJ2-1
v_call: TRBV21-1

cdr3_aa: CASSKAWTSGGPPQETQYF
cdr3_nt: TGTGCCAGCAGCAAAGCCTGGACTAGCGGGGGGCCCCCTCAAGAGACCCAGTACTTC
d_call: .
clone_size: .
j_call: TRBJ2-5
v_call: TRBV21-1

cdr3_aa: CASSLTPGTSIQTQYF
cdr3_nt: TGTGCCAGCAGCTTAACCCCCGGGACTAGCATACAGACCCAGTACTTC
d_call: TRBD2
clone_size: .
j_call: TRBJ2-5
v_call: TRBV7-2

cdr3_aa: CASSQDLGYQETQYF
cdr3_nt: TGTGCCAGCAGCCAAGATCTCGGGTACCAAGAGACCCAGTACTTC
d_call: .
clone_size: few
j_call: TRBJ2-5
v_call: TRBV14

cdr3_aa: CASSYAWEQYF
cdr3_nt: TGTGCCAGCAGTTACGCGTGGGAGCAGTACTTC
d_call: .
clone_size: .
j_call: TRBJ2-7
v_call: TRBV6-5

cdr3_aa: CASRTYTNTGELFF
cdr3_nt: TGTGCCAGCAGAACTTATACGAACACCGGGGAGCTGTTTTTT
d_call: .
clone_size: once
j_call: TRBJ2-2
v_call: TRBV28

cdr3_aa: CASSLVAGGDNEQFF
cdr3_nt: TGTGCCAGCAGCTTGGTAGCGGGGGGGGACAATGAGCAGTTCTTC
d_call: TRBD2
clone_size: .
j_call: TRBJ2-1
v_call: TRBV5-6

cdr3_aa: CSVEVARRDTEAFF
cdr3_nt: TGCAGCGTTGAAGTGGCCAGGAGGGACACTGAAGCTTTCTTT
d_call: .
clone_size: .
j_call: TRBJ1-1
v_call: TRBV29-1

cdr3_aa: CATSRDRGIENTIYF
cdr3_nt: TGTGCCACCAGCAGGGACAGGGGCATTGAAAACACCATATATTTT
d_call: TRBD1
clone_size: few
j_call: TRBJ1-3
v_call: TRBV15

cdr3_aa: CASSLGGGSYNEQFF
cdr3_nt: TGTGCCAGCAGCTTGGGCGGGGGCTCCTACAATGAGCAGTTCTTC
d_call: TRBD2
clone_size: .
j_call: TRBJ2-1
v_call: TRBV5-4

cdr3_aa: CASSSSGTTGSYEQYF
cdr3_nt: TGTGCCAGCAGCAGCTCGGGGACAACCGGCTCCTACGAGCAGTACTTC
d_call: .
clone_size: .
j_call: TRBJ2-7
v_call: TRBV7-2

cdr3_aa: CASSNNRDFGEKLFF
cdr3_nt: TGTGCCAGCTCCAATAACCGGGATTTCGGTGAAAAACTGTTTTTT
d_call: .
clone_size: .
j_call: TRBJ1-4
v_call: TRBV18

cdr3_aa: CAISRDSNSGNTIYF
cdr3_nt: TGTGCCATCAGCCGGGACAGTAACTCTGGAAACACCATATATTTT
d_call: TRBD1
clone_size: once
j_call: TRBJ1-3
v_call: TRBV10-3

cdr3_aa: CASSLGDSVYGELFF
cdr3_nt: TGTGCCAGCAGCTTAGGAGATAGCGTCTACGGGGAGCTGTTTTTT
d_call: .
clone_size: .
j_call: TRBJ2-2
v_call: TRBV7-6

cdr3_aa: CASSQDARASGGYEQYF
cdr3_nt: TGCGCCAGCAGCCAAGATGCGAGGGCTAGCGGGGGGTACGAGCAGTACTTC
d_call: TRBD2
clone_size: .
j_call: TRBJ2-7
v_call: TRBV4-1

cdr3_aa: CASSLAYRVETQYF
cdr3_nt: TGTGCCAGCAGCTTGGCCTACAGGGTAGAGACCCAGTACTTC
d_call: .
clone_size: few
j_call: TRBJ2-5
v_call: TRBV5-6

cdr3_aa: CAWSGLYNEQFF
cdr3_nt: TGTGCCTGGAGCGGACTTTACAATGAGCAGTTCTTC
d_call: .
clone_size: .
j_call: TRBJ2-1
v_call: TRBV30

cdr3_aa: CASSYSSASGYNEQFF
cdr3_nt: TGTGCCAGCAGTTACTCATCGGCTAGCGGGTACAATGAGCAGTTCTTC
d_call: TRBD2
clone_size: .
j_call: TRBJ2-1
v_call: TRBV6-5

cdr3_aa: CASSLAGDYEQYF
cdr3_nt: TGTGCCAGCAGCTTAGCAGGGGACTACGAGCAGTACTTC
d_call: .
clone_size: few
j_call: TRBJ2-7
v_call: TRBV7-6

cdr3_aa: CASSRRLANEQFF
cdr3_nt: TGTGCCAGCAGCAGACGACTAGCAAATGAGCAGTTCTTC
d_call: TRBD2
clone_size: .
j_call: TRBJ2-1
v_call: TRBV7-3

cdr3_aa: CATSRGGTSGIQETQYF
cdr3_nt: TGTGCCACCAGCAGAGGCGGGACTAGCGGTATCCAAGAGACCCAGTACTTC
d_call: TRBD2
clone_size: few
j_call: TRBJ2-5
v_call: TRBV15

cdr3_aa: CASDPQGSLYGYTF
cdr3_nt: TGTGCCAGCGACCCACAGGGTTCCCTTTACGGCTACACCTTC
d_call: .
clone_size: .
j_call: TRBJ1-2
v_call: TRBV2

cdr3_aa: CASSYQAGAKNIQYF
cdr3_nt: TGTGCCAGCAGTTACCAAGCGGGAGCCAAAAACATTCAGTACTTC
d_call: .
clone_size: .
j_call: TRBJ2-4
v_call: TRBV6-6

cdr3_aa: CASSQEMDTNYGYTF
cdr3_nt: TGCGCCAGCAGCCAAGAAATGGACACAAACTATGGCTACACCTTC
d_call: .
clone_size: .
j_call: TRBJ1-2
v_call: TRBV4-3

cdr3_aa: CASSILQGSNQPQHF
cdr3_nt: TGTGCCAGTAGTATTTTGCAGGGAAGCAATCAGCCCCAGCATTTT
d_call: .
clone_size: .
j_call: TRBJ1-5
v_call: TRBV19

cdr3_aa: CASSLGRSQETQYF
cdr3_nt: TGTGCCAGCAGCTTAGGACGGTCCCAAGAGACCCAGTACTTC
d_call: .
clone_size: once
j_call: TRBJ2-5
v_call: TRBV13

cdr3_aa: CAIRTSGDLTNEQFF
cdr3_nt: TGTGCCATTCGGACTAGCGGGGACTTAACGAATGAGCAGTTCTTC
d_call: TRBD2
clone_size: .
j_call: TRBJ2-1
v_call: TRBV10-3

cdr3_aa: CASSQSGREKLFF
cdr3_nt: TGTGCCAGCAGCCAATCGGGGCGGGAAAAACTGTTTTTT
d_call: .
clone_size: .
j_call: TRBJ1-4
v_call: TRBV16

cdr3_aa: CASSPDRGSYEQYF
cdr3_nt: TGTGCCAGCAGCCCGGACAGGGGTTCCTACGAGCAGTACTTC
d_call: TRBD1
clone_size: .
j_call: TRBJ2-7
v_call: TRBV7-9

cdr3_aa: CASSPLLRGGADTQYF
cdr3_nt: TGTGCCAGCAGCCCCCTGCTGCGGGGGGGTGCAGATACGCAGTATTTT
d_call: TRBD2
clone_size: .
j_call: TRBJ2-3
v_call: TRBV5-6

cdr3_aa: CASSFPSGSTGELFF
cdr3_nt: TGTGCCAGCAGCTTTCCTAGCGGGAGCACCGGGGAGCTGTTTTTT
d_call: TRBD2
clone_size: once
j_call: TRBJ2-2
v_call: TRBV7-9

cdr3_aa: CAISDPGDWSGYTF
cdr3_nt: TGTGCCATCAGTGATCCGGGGGATTGGTCTGGCTACACCTTC
d_call: .
clone_size: once
j_call: TRBJ1-2
v_call: TRBV10-3

cdr3_aa: CASSVGQGLPAETQYF
cdr3_nt: TGTGCCAGCAGCGTAGGTCAGGGGCTACCGGCGGAGACCCAGTACTTC
d_call: .
clone_size: .
j_call: TRBJ2-5
v_call: TRBV9

cdr3_aa: CASSPRGQGGLEKLFF
cdr3_nt: TGTGCCAGTAGTCCTCGAGGACAGGGAGGGTTAGAAAAACTGTTTTTT
d_call: TRBD1
clone_size: .
j_call: TRBJ1-4
v_call: TRBV19

cdr3_aa: CASSIGGTEQYF
cdr3_nt: TGTGCCAGTAGTATAGGAGGAACCGAGCAGTACTTC
d_call: .
clone_size: .
j_call: TRBJ2-7
v_call: TRBV19

cdr3_aa: CASKGQGRRETQYF
cdr3_nt: TGTGCCAGCAAGGGTCAGGGAAGGCGGGAGACCCAGTACTTC
d_call: .
clone_size: .
j_call: TRBJ2-5
v_call: TRBV28